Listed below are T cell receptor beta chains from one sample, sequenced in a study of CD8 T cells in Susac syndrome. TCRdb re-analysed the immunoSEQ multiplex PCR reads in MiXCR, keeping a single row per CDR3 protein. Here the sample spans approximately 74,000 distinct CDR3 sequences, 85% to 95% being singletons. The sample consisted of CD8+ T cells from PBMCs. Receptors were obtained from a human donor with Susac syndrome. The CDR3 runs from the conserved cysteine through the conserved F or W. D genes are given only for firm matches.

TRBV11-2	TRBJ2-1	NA	CASSLVAGSYNEQFF	TGTGCCAGCAGCTTAGTAGCCGGCTCCTACAATGAGCAGTTCTTC
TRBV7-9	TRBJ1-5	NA	CASSSPTMGGNQPQHF	TGTGCCAGCAGCTCCCCGACAATGGGAGGAAATCAGCCCCAGCATTTT
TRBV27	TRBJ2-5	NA	CASSLLPLGYQETQYF	TGTGCCAGCAGTTTGCTTCCCCTCGGGTACCAAGAGACCCAGTACTTC
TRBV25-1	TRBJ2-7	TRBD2	CASSEGLAGVEEQYF	TGTGCCAGCAGTGAAGGGCTAGCGGGAGTTGAAGAGCAGTACTTC
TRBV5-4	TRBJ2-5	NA	CASSLARQETQYF	TGTGCCAGCAGCTTGGCCAGACAAGAGACCCAGTACTTC
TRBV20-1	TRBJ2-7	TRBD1	CSARDRDSLYSYEQYF	TGCAGTGCTAGAGATAGGGACAGCCTCTACTCCTACGAGCAGTACTTC
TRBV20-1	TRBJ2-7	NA	CSAPLAKSYSYEQYF	TGCAGTGCACCCCTCGCCAAGAGCTATTCCTACGAGCAGTACTTC
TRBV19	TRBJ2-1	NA	CATGGRSSYNEQFF	TGTGCCACCGGGGGACGAAGCTCCTACAATGAGCAGTTCTTC
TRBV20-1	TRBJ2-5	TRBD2	CSARDLTSGGQETQYF	TGCAGTGCTAGAGATCTGACTAGCGGGGGGCAAGAGACCCAGTACTTC
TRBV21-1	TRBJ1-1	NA	CASYSENTEAFF	TGTGCCAGCTATTCAGAGAACACTGAAGCTTTCTTT
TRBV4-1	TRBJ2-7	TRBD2	CASSLGTSGGYEQYF	TGCGCCAGCAGCCTTGGGACTAGCGGGGGTTACGAGCAGTACTTC
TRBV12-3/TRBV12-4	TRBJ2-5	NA	CASSFWGWETQYF	TGTGCCAGCAGTTTCTGGGGCTGGGAGACCCAGTACTTC
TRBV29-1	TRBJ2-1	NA	CSPQVGGNEQFF	TGCAGCCCCCAGGTAGGCGGCAATGAGCAGTTCTTC
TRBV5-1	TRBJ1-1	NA	CASSLGSAEAFF	TGCGCCAGCAGCTTGGGGAGCGCTGAAGCTTTCTTT
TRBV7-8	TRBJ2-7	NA	CASSLAQIEQYF	TGTGCCAGCAGCTTAGCGCAAATCGAGCAGTACTTC
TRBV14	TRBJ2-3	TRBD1	CASSLTGVTDTQYF	TGTGCCAGCAGCCTGACAGGGGTTACAGATACGCAGTATTTT
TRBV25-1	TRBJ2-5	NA	CASRGYGGASETQYF	TGTGCCAGCAGGGGATATGGAGGGGCTTCAGAGACCCAGTACTTC